The T cell receptor (beta chain) described here comes from a study of blood T cell repertoires in COVID-19 (TCRdb year 2020). In the study overall: The collaborator samples originated in the United States, Italy and Spain and spanned the acute and convalescent phases of COVID-19. The prospective study material was composed of cDNA or gDNA derived from T cells, B-cell-depleted T cells, or PBMCs. Deeply sampled blood TCRbeta repertoires from subjects exposed to, actively infected with, or recovered from COVID-19 were included in the dataset. The repertoires were released in a freely available public database meant as a resource for research on the immune response to SARS-CoV-2. The samples were drawn from two sources: the first 160 participants of the ongoing ImmuneRACE study, and 1,200 or so subjects contributed by 6 global collaborators. Nearly every sample came with metadata listing a de-identified subject ID, COVID-19 status, age in years and sex. Where available, HLA class I and class II types were taken from metadata supplied by the sample provider and were not determined by assay-based typing.

The paper as a whole reports these results and caveats: The amount of clinical and demographic metadata varied by source and participant and was provided uncurated.

Collaborating institutions collected whole blood in K2EDTA tubes following their own protocols. For TCRbeta analysis, collaborators shipped samples in one of three forms: frozen whole blood, isolated PBMCs, or DNA extracted from either of those sample types. With respect to this clone: No cognate antigen has been identified for it. No base-level quality is on record; no much larger clone is a single base apart.

The germline V and J ends show losses of 5 bases and 5 bases respectively, and no gene match explains 5 bases of the junction. Inclusive of the bounding cysteine and phenylalanine, the CDR3 is 14 residues long. The CDR3 DNA has 42 bases and is translated from base 1. CDR1 and CDR2 are drawn from the germline V gene: SGHTA, FQGTGA. TCRbeta CDR3 regions were amplified from genomic DNA using the immunoSEQ Assay, a bias-controlled multiplex PCR. The authors processed their data as follows. Within the assay, amplification of reference gene primers was used to estimate how many nucleated cells each sample contained. Sequence reads were collapsed and filtered to measure the absolute abundance of every unique TCRbeta CDR3 rearrangement. For each sample, productive Simpson clonality was calculated as the square root of Simpson's diversity index over productive rearrangements. Imported from immuneACCESS, the table was reduced by TCRdb to in-frame sequences with V and J called. These copies leave out some clones; in studies compared against another copy, an unresolved V gene accounts for under half, and the cause of the remainder is not known. Clone size and V and J calls were adopted from that table, with D and trimming inferred from the DNA. This sample gives 120,000 or so clones in total; over 75% of them show up just once. About an eighth of the sample lies in the top ten.

The sample consisted of peripheral blood. The chain employs TRBV7-3 and TRBJ2-7, with 11 junctional bases fitting TRBD1. The receptor was derived from a man aged 55 to 70 with acute or convalescent COVID-19. The CDR3 protein sequence reads: CASSRTGGFDEQYF. The DNA sequence is as follows: TGTGCCAGCAGCCGGACAGGGGGCTTCGACGAGCAGTACTTC. This CDR3, with the reference TRBV7-3 and TRBJ2-7 proteins standing in past its ends, gives the full variable domain GAGVSQTPSNKVTEKGKYVELRCDPISGHTALYWYRQSLGQGPEFLIYFQGTGAADDSGLPNDRFFAVRPEGSVSTLKIQRTERGDSAVYLCASSRTGGFDEQYFGPGTRLTVT.